This T cell receptor beta chain was recovered during a study of human thymus T cells. Study findings and constraints: Blood and thymic repertoires both appeared biased in V and J gene usage.

Healthy Finnish infants having corrective surgery for congenital heart defects served as donors. Only four of the eight donors provided a roughly 0.45-1 mL blood sample. Blood DNA came from all available leukocytes, not a fixed cell number. With regard to this clone: The antigen is not known.

Sequencing used immunoSEQ multiplex PCR; TCRdb keeps in-frame clones, though not all of them. The table includes tens of thousands of clones, approximately 95% detected once. CDR3 length: 10 amino acids. The V end lost 7 bases, the J end lost 8 bases, and 8 bases lay between the germline ends. From germline, CDR1 is SQVTM and CDR2 ANQGSEA. Input material: blood. The TCR originated in a boy less than two years old with a congenital heart defect but otherwise immunologically healthy. The genes are TRBV29-1 and TRBJ1-4; D gene uncertain. In DNA form, the CDR3 reads TGCAGCGCCCGAGAGGAAAAACTGTTTTTT. Translation: CSAREEKLFF.